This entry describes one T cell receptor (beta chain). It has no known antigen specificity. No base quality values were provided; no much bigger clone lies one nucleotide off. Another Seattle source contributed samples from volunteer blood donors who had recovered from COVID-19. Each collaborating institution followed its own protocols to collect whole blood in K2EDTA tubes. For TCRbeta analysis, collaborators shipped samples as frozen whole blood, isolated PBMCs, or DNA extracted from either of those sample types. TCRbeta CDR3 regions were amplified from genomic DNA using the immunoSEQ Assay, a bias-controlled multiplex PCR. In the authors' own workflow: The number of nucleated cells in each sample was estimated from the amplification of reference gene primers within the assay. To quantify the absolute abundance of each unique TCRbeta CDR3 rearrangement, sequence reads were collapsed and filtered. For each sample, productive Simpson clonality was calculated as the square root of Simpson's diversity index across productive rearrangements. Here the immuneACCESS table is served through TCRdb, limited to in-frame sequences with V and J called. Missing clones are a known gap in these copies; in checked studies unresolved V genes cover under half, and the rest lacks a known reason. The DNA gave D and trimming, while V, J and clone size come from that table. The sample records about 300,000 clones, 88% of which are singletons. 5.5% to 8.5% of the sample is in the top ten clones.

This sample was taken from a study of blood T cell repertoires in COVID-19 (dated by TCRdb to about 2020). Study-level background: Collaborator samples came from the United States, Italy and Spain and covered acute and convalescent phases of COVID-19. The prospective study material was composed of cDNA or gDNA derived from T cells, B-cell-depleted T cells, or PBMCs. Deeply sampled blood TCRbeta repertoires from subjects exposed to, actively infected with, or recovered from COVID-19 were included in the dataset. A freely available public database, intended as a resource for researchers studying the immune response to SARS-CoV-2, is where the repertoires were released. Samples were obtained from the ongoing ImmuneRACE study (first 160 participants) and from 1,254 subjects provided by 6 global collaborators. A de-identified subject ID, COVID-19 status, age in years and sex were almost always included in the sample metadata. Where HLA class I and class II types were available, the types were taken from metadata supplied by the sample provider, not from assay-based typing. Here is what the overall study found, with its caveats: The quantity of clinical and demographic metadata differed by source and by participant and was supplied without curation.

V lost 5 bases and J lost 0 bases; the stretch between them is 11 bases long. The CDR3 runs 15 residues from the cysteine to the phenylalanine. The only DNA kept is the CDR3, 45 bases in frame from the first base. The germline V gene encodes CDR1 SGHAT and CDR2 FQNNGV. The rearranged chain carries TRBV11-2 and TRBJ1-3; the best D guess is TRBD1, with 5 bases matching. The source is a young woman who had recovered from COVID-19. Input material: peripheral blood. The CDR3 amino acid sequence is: CASSPRQSSGNTIYF. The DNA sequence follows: TGTGCCAGCAGCCCCCGACAGAGCTCTGGAAACACCATATATTTT.